Each of the 3 T cell receptor beta chains below was sequenced from the same sample in a study of blood T cell repertoires in COVID-19 (TCRdb year 2020). Receptor amplification or capture employed the immunoSEQ multiplex PCR assay. TCRdb's version of the immuneACCESS table is confined to in-frame rearrangements and falls short of the full clone set. An unresolved V gene accounts for under half of the shortfall where checked; the remainder is of unknown origin. Recorded for this sample are about 52,000 clones; 86% of them occurred a single time. Approximately 25% of the sample is taken by the ten largest. Material: peripheral blood. The receptors shown here come from a woman of 80 years or more with acute or convalescent COVID-19.

V gene TRBV30 combines with J gene TRBJ1-2; no firm D call. The CDR3 covers 15 residues. V was cut by 2 bases and J by 8 bases, with 21 bases left in between. Looked up from germline, CDR1 is GTSNPN and CDR2 is SVGIG (reference sequence). The CDR3 spells CAWSFPRSGGSGYTF. In DNA form, the CDR3 reads TGTGCCTGGAGTTTTCCCAGGAGCGGTGGGTCCGGCTACACCTTC.

The chain combines TRBV2 with TRBJ2-7; 8 nucleotides line up with TRBD2. Germline trimming cut 6 bases from V and 0 bases from J; bases unmatched to any gene: 7. CDR3 length: 15 amino acids. Germline loops: CDR1 SNHLY, CDR2 FYNNEI. This CDR3 reads CASSALAGSSYEQYV. The CDR3 nucleotides are TGTGCCAGCAGCGCCCTAGCGGGTTCCTCCTACGAGCAGTACGTC.

The chain has TRBV11-2 and TRBJ2-2, with a tentative D call TRBD1 (7 bases). Trimming stripped 4 bases from V and 10 bases from J, with 22 bases between. The CDR3 spans 16 residues. Germline V gene sequence: CDR1 SGHAT, CDR2 FQNNGV. The CDR3 loop reads CASSSRTGIGGEELFF. The CDR3 DNA reads TGTGCCAGCAGCTCCCGGACAGGAATAGGAGGGGAGGAGCTGTTTTTT.